This entry describes one T cell receptor beta chain. These data are taken from a study of spatial heterogeneity in lung cancer. The wider study: Alpha-chain detections were consistently fewer than beta-chain detections among the sequences. A unique TCR and UMI combination showed up more than ten times in raw reads, on average.

The CDR3 covers 15 residues. CDR1 and CDR2 from the germline V gene are LNHNV and YYDKDF (reference sequence). V was pared by 6 bases and J by 0 bases, with 15 bases between. Specified time point: sample taken at primary tumor resection. Whole RNA obtained from tumor, nontumor lung or frozen PBMC underwent sequencing without sorting. All TCR cDNA molecules were individually tagged with a unique molecular identifier. TCRdb analysed the 5' RACE reads with MiXCR anew, one entry per CDR3 protein. The sample lists some 13,000 distinct CDR3 sequences; 13% to 15% were seen once. This receptor was identified in a female donor with early-stage non-small cell lung cancer. The sequences come from PBMCs, collected at surgery. The genes are TRBV15 and TRBJ2-7; D gene unclear. In DNA, the CDR3 is TGTGCCACCAGTATTCTCGGCATTCCCTCCTACGAGCAGTACTTC. Encoded protein: CATSILGIPSYEQYF. Variable domain in full (rest from reference TRBV15 and TRBJ2-7): DAMVIQNPRYQVTQFGKPVTLSCSQTLNHNVMYWYQQKSSQAPKLLFHYYDKDFNNEADTPDNFQSRRPNTSFCFLDIRSPGLGDTAMYLCATSILGIPSYEQYFGPGTRLTVT.